This T cell receptor (beta chain) was observed in a study of T-cell reconstitution after alpha-beta-depleted transplantation in children. The study's findings and limits: Newly made T cells mostly supplied T-cell counts and diversity one year after transplant. Several hundred graft clones that had expanded were reportedly the source of alpha-beta T cells about two months after transplant. High day-60 TCRbeta diversity in some patients came from surviving recipient T cells and thymic progenitors.

About this clonotype itself: Its target is not known.

Molecular barcoding with unique molecular identifiers was used for the TCRbeta library. TCRdb called the PCR reads again in MiXCR, with one record for every CDR3 protein. The table records about a million distinct CDR3 sequences, 25% to 30% of them present only once. This CDR3 comprises 12 residues. The germline CDR1 and CDR2 sequences are SQVTM and ANQGSEA. Trimming took off 3 bases at V and 8 bases at J, with 13 bases between the two ends. This sample comprised PBMCs, mostly from graft donor cells, obtained 360 days after TCRalphabeta/CD19-depleted stem cell transplant. The clonotype originates from a boy less than two years old who had a stem cell transplant for SCID, so the T cells may come from the graft donor. The rearrangement uses TRBV29-1 and TRBJ1-2; a possible D gene is TRBD1 (5 bases). As DNA, the CDR3 is TGCAGCGTTGATGAGGGGCACGAAGGCTACACCTTC. It is translated as CSVDEGHEGYTF.